The 17 T cell receptor beta chains below all came from one sample that was sequenced in a study of cytomegalovirus exposure and HLA in healthy donors. PCR primers comprised 60 Vbeta and 13 Jbeta primers. Sequencing was performed with immunoSEQ multiplex PCR; in TCRdb, only in-frame clones are kept and a portion is missing. The repertoire includes 120,000 to 150,000 clones, more than 60% of them detected once, and around 2% sits in the top ten. Sequenced sample: PBMCs. The receptors were sampled from a male donor in good health and CMV-seronegative.

The rearrangement links TRBV5-1 to TRBJ1-4; D perhaps matches TRBD1 (6 bases). The CDR3 has 17 residues. The ends were cut back, 0 bases at V and 0 bases at J, with 12 bases in the middle. Germline lookup yields CDR1 SGHRS and CDR2 YFSETQ. CDR3 sequence (DNA): TGCGCCAGCAGCTTGGGAATTACAGGGCCAACTAATGAAAAACTGTTTTTT. It translates to CASSLGITGPTNEKLFF. Full variable domain (remainder filled in from reference TRBV5-1 and TRBJ1-4): KAGVTQTPRYLIKTRGQQVTLSCSPISGHRSVSWYQQTPGQGLQFLFEYFSETQRNKGNFPGRFSGRQFSNSRSEMNVSTLELGDSALYLCASSLGITGPTNEKLFFGSGTQLSVL.

The chain links TRBV2 to TRBJ1-2; D gene ambiguous. Germline V gene lookup returns CDR1 SNHLY and CDR2 FYNNEI. V shed 7 bases and J shed 3 bases, with 12 bases lying between them. The CDR3 loop spans 13 amino acids. The CDR3 DNA follows: TGTGCCAGCACGTTAACGAGGGACTATGGCTACACCTTC. It translates to CASTLTRDYGYTF.

This sequence joins TRBV6-1 and TRBJ2-3, with D possibly being TRBD1 (5 bases). The germline V gene encodes CDR1 MNHNS and CDR2 SASEGT. The CDR3 runs 15 residues. Trimming removed 7 bases from V and 1 base from J, with 15 bases in between. CDR3 bases: TGTGCCAGCACCCCCTCCCTAGGGGGCACAGATACGCAGTATTTT. It is translated as CASTPSLGGTDTQYF.

The V and J genes are TRBV4-2 and TRBJ2-7; D gene unclear. The length of the CDR3 is 16 residues. Germline values: CDR1 LGHNA, CDR2 YNFKEQ. Trimming cost V 1 base and J 1 base, with 14 bases left between them. DNA of the CDR3: TGTGCCAGCAGCCAAGCTCCGGCTAGTGGATCCTACGAGCAGTACTTC. Translated, it gives CASSQAPASGSYEQYF.

J is TRBJ1-4 and V is TRBV7-9; no clear D. V lost 3 bases and J 6 bases, leaving 11 bases between the germline ends. This CDR3 region has 14 residues. The germline V gene encodes CDR1 SEHNR and CDR2 FQNEAQ (reference sequence). The CDR3 spells CASSFRDWDEKLFF. CDR3 nucleotides: TGTGCCAGCAGCTTCCGGGATTGGGATGAAAAACTGTTTTTT. The whole variable domain, remainder taken from reference TRBV7-9 and TRBJ1-4, is DTGVSQNPRHKITKRGQNVTFRCDPISEHNRLYWYRQTLGQGPEFLTYFQNEAQLEKSRLLSDRFSAERPKGSFSTLEIQRTEQGDSAMYLCASSFRDWDEKLFFGSGTQLSVL.

This clone was seen only a few times. V is TRBV19 and J is TRBJ2-7; D uncertain. The CDR3 consists of 15 residues. V lost 4 bases and J lost 7, with 20 bases in between. Germline-derived CDR1 and CDR2 are LNHDA and SQIVND (reference sequence). The CDR3 nucleotides are TGTGCCAGTAGTAGGGCCGTTCTCCCCGGCCGGGAGCAGTACTTC. It encodes CASSRAVLPGREQYF. Full variable domain (rest looked up from reference TRBV19 and TRBJ2-7): DGGITQSPKYLFRKEGQNVTLSCEQNLNHDAMYWYRQDPGQGLRLIYYSQIVNDFQKGDIAEGYSVSREKKESFPLTVTSAQKNPTAFYLCASSRAVLPGREQYFGPGTRLTVT.

In its sample, this clone was seen a few times. The chain combines TRBV15 with TRBJ1-1; D unclear. Germline values: CDR1 LNHNV, CDR2 YYDKDF (reference sequence). This CDR3 is 15 amino acids long. Trimming stripped 2 bases from V and 1 base from J, with 11 bases between. DNA of the CDR3: TGTGCCACCAGCAGACCGTACAGTGAGAACACTGAAGCTTTCTTT. Translating it yields CATSRPYSENTEAFF.

CDR3 residues: CASSRGRDVYTEAFF. The CDR3 DNA follows: TGCGCCAGCAGCCGGGGGAGGGATGTGTACACTGAAGCTTTCTTT. The chain recombines TRBV4-1 with TRBJ1-1; perhaps TRBD1 as D (5 bases). Per germline, CDR1 MGHRA and CDR2 YSYEKL. This CDR3 region has 15 residues. Trimming cost V 4 bases and J 3 bases, with 15 bases left between them.

This chain uses TRBV6-6 with TRBJ1-1; tentative D call: TRBD1 (5 bases). Germline-derived CDR1 and CDR2 are MNHNY and SVGAGI (reference sequence). The germline V and J ends were trimmed by 1 base and 1 base, with 10 bases remaining between them. The CDR3 totals 15 residues. In DNA form, the CDR3 reads TGTGCCAGCAGTTACTTAGGGGAGGGGAACACTGAAGCTTTCTTT. This translates into CASSYLGEGNTEAFF.

In this sample, this clone turned up a few times. The CDR3 is CASSSRGGVGETQYF. Here the CDR3 DNA reads TGTGCCAGCAGCTCGCGGGGGGGCGTAGGAGAGACCCAGTACTTC. The V gene is TRBV9, the J gene TRBJ2-5; 9 bases are a match to TRBD2. CDR3 length: 15 amino acids. The junction had 8 bases not matched to a gene; V was cut back by 4 bases and J by 4 bases. Germline loops: CDR1 SGDLS, CDR2 YYNGEE.

The V and J genes are TRBV2 and TRBJ2-2; D gene ambiguous. V was pared by 4 bases and J by 1 base, with 10 bases between. The CDR3 extends over 15 amino acids. Germline V gene sequence: CDR1 SNHLY, CDR2 FYNNEI. As DNA, the CDR3 is TGTGCCAGCAGTGTTCGTATCGTGAACACCGGGGAGCTGTTTTTT. Encoded protein: CASSVRIVNTGELFF.

The chain employs TRBV5-8 and TRBJ1-1; 10 nucleotides align to TRBD1. J lost 3 bases, V lost 0 bases, and 11 bases had no gene match. Looked up from germline, CDR1 is SGHTS and CDR2 is YDEGEE. This CDR3 comprises 18 residues. CDR3 amino acids: CASSLGLLDRGTDTEAFF. The DNA for the CDR3 is TGTGCCAGCAGCTTGGGTTTATTGGACAGGGGGACAGACACTGAAGCTTTCTTT.

The rearrangement uses TRBV4-1 and TRBJ1-1; 9 nucleotides match TRBD1. Germline-derived CDR1 and CDR2 are MGHRA and YSYEKL. The CDR3 spans 16 residues. Losses at the gene ends were 0 bases for V and 4 bases for J; bases not matched to a gene: 6. CDR3 sequence (DNA): TGCGCCAGCAGCCAAGATTGGGGGACAGGGCCCACTGAAGCTTTCTTT. Its translation: CASSQDWGTGPTEAFF.

In regard to this clone: At one end, the junction sequence differs from germline, possibly due to a read error. Additional DNA sequences in this sample encode the identical CDR3. This sequence joins TRBV27 and TRBJ1-1, with a weak D call TRBD1 (5 bases). This CDR3 contains 14 residues. Germline-derived CDR1 and CDR2 are MNHEY and SMNVEV (reference sequence). CDR3 loop: CASSLGGLDTEAFF. CDR3 in DNA: TGTGCCAGCAGTTTAGGAGGGCTGGACACTGAAGCCTTCTTT.

CDR3 coding DNA: TGTGCCAGCAGCCTTCAGCGGGGGGGCTACAATGAGCAGTTCTTC. Protein sequence: CASSLQRGGYNEQFF. This chain links TRBV7-6 with TRBJ2-1, with 10 bases matching TRBD2. Germline CDR1 SGHVS, CDR2 FNYEAQ. Germline trimming cut 5 bases from V and 3 bases from J; bases unmatched to any gene: 4. The CDR3 has 15 residues.

The chain links TRBV2 to TRBJ1-1; D not certain. This CDR3 has 14 amino acids. V was cut by 7 bases and J by 0 bases, with 12 bases left in between. The V gene's germline CDR1 is SNHLY and CDR2 FYNNEI. The CDR3 sequence: CASTPVQVNTEAFF. The CDR3 region has the DNA TGTGCCAGCACCCCGGTTCAAGTGAACACTGAAGCTTTCTTT.

V is TRBV6-6 and J is TRBJ2-7, with 7 bases that match TRBD1. Germline CDR1 reads MNHNY; CDR2 reads SVGAGI (reference sequence). The CDR3 has 15 amino acids. Trimming at V came to 0 bases and at J to 4 bases, leaving 6 bases not matched to a gene. The CDR3: CASSYSGGAEYEQYF. CDR3 nucleotides: TGTGCCAGCAGTTACTCAGGGGGCGCTGAGTACGAGCAGTACTTC.